The 4 T cell receptor beta chains below come from one sample, sequenced in a study of cytomegalovirus exposure and HLA in healthy donors. PCR involved 60 Vbeta and 13 Jbeta primers. The assay was immunoSEQ multiplex PCR, and TCRdb's table has in-frame clones only and misses some. The table lists 150,000 to 200,000 clones, around 85% of them singletons, with approximately 1.8% in the top ten. Sequences were obtained from PBMCs. The receptors derive from a young man in good health and CMV-seronegative.

The chain couples TRBV18 to TRBJ2-7; no clear D. The germline gives CDR1 KGHSH, CDR2 LQKENI. There are 10 residues in the CDR3. Trimming stripped 11 bases from V and 5 bases from J, with 10 bases between. The CDR3, as DNA: TGTGCCCCGACCCAGGACGAGCAGTACTTC. Translated, it gives CAPTQDEQYF.

The gene calls are TRBV4-3 and TRBJ2-3, with TRBD2 matching over 9 bases. The CDR3 length is 16 residues. Germline V CDR1 and CDR2: LGHNA, YSLEER. V lost 4 bases and J lost 6; bases outside the gene matches: 11. In DNA, the CDR3 is TGCGCCAGCAGCCGGGATACCGGGACTAGCTTCGATACGCAGTATTTT. Translation: CASSRDTGTSFDTQYF.

The chain joins TRBV28 to TRBJ2-7, with TRBD1 matching 10 bases. This CDR3 is 18 amino acids long. Germline V gene sequence: CDR1 MDHEN, CDR2 SYDVKM. The junction had 11 bases not matched to a gene; V was cut back by 3 bases and J by 0 bases. CDR3 in DNA: TGTGCCAGCAGTTTGGTATCAGGCGGGACAGGGGTCTCCTACGAGCAGTACTTC. It encodes CASSLVSGGTGVSYEQYF.

The chain uses TRBV5-1 and TRBJ1-4; a possible D gene is TRBD1 (5 bases). The germline CDR1 and CDR2 sequences are SGHRS and YFSETQ. V shed 5 bases and J shed 8 bases, with 16 bases lying between them. The CDR3 extends over 14 amino acids. Written as DNA, the CDR3 is TGCGCCAGCAGTATGGGGGGGGGTGAGGAAAAACTGTTTTTT. Its protein is CASSMGGGEEKLFF.